Presented here are 18 T cell receptor beta chains from one specimen sequenced in a study of blood T cell repertoires in COVID-19. Sequenced by immunoSEQ multiplex PCR; TCRdb stores in-frame clones only, minus some. This table has roughly 200,000 clones, around 80% appearing once. Sample: peripheral blood. The receptors stem from a woman aged 80 or over with active or convalescent COVID-19.

This clone was observed a few times. The chain joins TRBV11-2 to TRBJ2-2; TRBD1 might be the D (5 bases). The V end was cut by 6 bases, the J end by 1 base, with 9 bases between. This CDR3 has 14 residues. Looked up from germline, CDR1 is SGHAT and CDR2 is FQNNGV. Here the CDR3 DNA reads TGTGCCAGCAGGTACACAGGGAACACCGGGGAGCTGTTTTTT. Protein sequence: CASRYTGNTGELFF.

This chain uses TRBV7-6 with TRBJ1-1; 7 bases align to TRBD1. This CDR3 has 14 amino acids. The V and J ends lost 2 bases and 8 bases, in that order; junction bases with no gene match: 8. CDR1 and CDR2 from the germline V gene are SGHVS and FNYEAQ. In nucleotides, the CDR3 is TGTGCCAGCAGCTTAAATAACAGGGGAACGGAAGCTTTCTTT. Amino acid sequence: CASSLNNRGTEAFF.

The CDR3 DNA reads TGTGCCAGCAGCCTTAGGGGAAGGGAGACCCAGTACTTC. Its protein is CASSLRGRETQYF. The chain carries TRBV6-2 or TRBV6-3 and TRBJ2-5, with a possible D match to TRBD1 (5 bases). From germline, CDR1 is MNHEY and CDR2 SVGEGT. CDR3 length: 13 amino acids. Trimming pared 6 bases from V and 5 bases from J, leaving 13 bases between.

Comments on this clone: Other DNA sequences of this sample code for an identical CDR3. V and J are TRBV3-1 (or the pseudogene TRBV3-2) and TRBJ1-3; D call uncertain. Germline CDR1 and CDR2: LGHDT and YNNKEL (reference sequence). This CDR3 is built from 15 residues. Deletions cut 0 bases from V and 0 bases from J, with 6 bases between. For the CDR3, the DNA is TGTGCCAGCAGCCAAGAGAGGGTCTCTGGAAACACCATATATTTT. This translates into CASSQERVSGNTIYF.

The chain has TRBV10-3 and TRBJ2-7; the D gene is possibly TRBD1 (6 bases). V dropped 0 bases and J dropped 0 bases, with 12 bases sitting between them. CDR1 is ENHRY and CDR2 is SYGVKD in the germline V gene. This CDR3 comprises 16 residues. This CDR3 is CAISESGASSSYEQYF. In DNA, the CDR3 is TGTGCCATCAGTGAGTCGGGGGCCTCGAGCTCCTACGAGCAGTACTTC.

This clone was observed once. V usage is TRBV2 and J usage is TRBJ1-6, with a tentative D call TRBD1 (5 bases). The CDR3 contains 15 residues. The germline V and J ends were trimmed by 8 bases and 0 bases, with 11 bases remaining between them. Germline V gives CDR1 SNHLY, CDR2 FYNNEI. CDR3 nucleotide sequence: TGTGCCAGCTATCGGGGGAGCTCCTATAATTCACCCCTCCACTTT. Its translation: CASYRGSSYNSPLHF. Full variable domain (outside the CDR3, taken from reference TRBV2 and TRBJ1-6): EPEVTQTPSHQVTQMGQEVILRCVPISNHLYFYWYRQILGQKVEFLVSFYNNEISEKSEIFDDQFSVERPDGSNFTLKIRSTKLEDSAMYFCASYRGSSYNSPLHFGNGTRLTVT.

This clone was seen just once. The rearrangement joins TRBV5-1 to TRBJ1-1, with 7 bases identical to TRBD1. The junction had 5 bases not matched to a gene; V was cut back by 1 base and J by 2 bases. CDR1 is SGHRS and CDR2 is YFSETQ in the germline V gene. This CDR3 has 15 amino acids. CDR3 sequence reads: CASSLPQGDNTEAFF. In DNA form, the CDR3 reads TGCGCCAGCAGCTTGCCCCAGGGGGACAACACTGAAGCTTTCTTT. Using reference TRBV5-1 and TRBJ1-1 for the parts outside the CDR3, the full variable domain is KAGVTQTPRYLIKTRGQQVTLSCSPISGHRSVSWYQQTPGQGLQFLFEYFSETQRNKGNFPGRFSGRQFSNSRSEMNVSTLELGDSALYLCASSLPQGDNTEAFFGQGTRLTVV.

The V and J genes are TRBV5-4 and TRBJ1-4; 11 nucleotides align to TRBD1. The CDR3 loop spans 14 amino acids. CDR1 is SGHNT and CDR2 is YYREEE in the germline V gene (reference sequence). V dropped 4 bases and J dropped 8; count of bases not matched to a gene: 4. Here the CDR3 DNA reads TGTGCCAGCAGCAGGACAGGGGGCGAGGAAAAACTGTTTTTT. Protein product: CASSRTGGEEKLFF.

This chain links TRBV19 with TRBJ1-2; D is perhaps TRBD1 (6 bases). V lost 6 bases, J lost 4 bases, and 12 bases lay in between. There are 13 residues in the CDR3. CDR1 LNHDA and CDR2 SQIVND come from the germline V gene (reference sequence). DNA of the CDR3: TGTGCCAGTAGCTTTCGGACAGCCTATGGCTACACCTTC. It yields the protein CASSFRTAYGYTF.

The CDR3 coding sequence is TGTGCCAGCACTGCGACAGGGTATGATAGTATGGGTGGCTACACCTTC. Encoded protein: CASTATGYDSMGGYTF. J is TRBJ1-2 and V is TRBV6-6, with 7 bases lining up with TRBD1. CDR1 is MNHNY, CDR2 SVGAGI, per germline (reference sequence). The CDR3 loop spans 16 amino acids. Trimming at V came to 7 bases and at J to 7 bases, leaving 18 bases not matched to a gene.

The chain is built from TRBV4-3 and TRBJ2-7, with 9 bases aligning to TRBD2. This CDR3 spans 17 amino acids. Germline V CDR1 and CDR2: LGHNA, YSLEER. The junction had 12 bases not matched to a gene; V was cut back by 1 base and J by 5 bases. This CDR3 is CASSQARGGGAGDEQYF. The CDR3 DNA follows: TGCGCCAGCAGCCAAGCAAGAGGCGGGGGGGCTGGGGACGAGCAGTACTTC.

The rearrangement joins TRBV7-9 to TRBJ1-1, with D maybe TRBD1 (5 bases). V gave up 3 bases and J gave up 4 bases, with 9 bases separating them. This CDR3 is 13 amino acids long. Germline V gives CDR1 SEHNR, CDR2 FQNEAQ (reference sequence). The CDR3 coding sequence is TGTGCCAGCAGCTTCGCCGGGGGCACTGAAGCTTTCTTT. It translates to CASSFAGGTEAFF.

The genes are TRBV19 and TRBJ1-1, with TRBD1 as a possible D gene (6 bases). CDR1 and CDR2 (germline): LNHDA, SQIVND (reference sequence). V shed 0 bases and J shed 3 bases, with 11 bases lying between them. The CDR3 spans 15 residues. The CDR3 DNA sequence: TGTGCCAGTAGTATAGACCCAGGGGTGTACACTGAAGCTTTCTTT. Residues: CASSIDPGVYTEAFF.

V and J are TRBV28 and TRBJ1-1; 11 bases map to TRBD1. CDR1 and CDR2 (germline): MDHEN, SYDVKM. The CDR3 is 22 residues long. With 1 base clipped from V and 0 bases from J, the junction kept 19 bases outside the gene matches. CDR3 sequence reads: CASSLFLGGQGDLISMNTEAFF. CDR3 DNA sequence: TGTGCCAGCAGTTTATTTTTAGGGGGACAGGGGGACCTGATTTCCATGAACACTGAAGCTTTCTTT.

The V and J genes are TRBV5-1 and TRBJ1-6, with a tentative D call TRBD1 (6 bases). CDR1 SGHRS and CDR2 YFSETQ come from the germline V gene. With 0 bases removed from V and 6 bases from J, the gap between germline ends came to 10 bases. This CDR3 has 15 amino acids. The CDR3 coding sequence is TGCGCCAGCAGCTTGGACCAGGGGACTAATTCACCCCTCCACTTT. Protein product: CASSLDQGTNSPLHF. Full variable domain (rest looked up from reference TRBV5-1 and TRBJ1-6): KAGVTQTPRYLIKTRGQQVTLSCSPISGHRSVSWYQQTPGQGLQFLFEYFSETQRNKGNFPGRFSGRQFSNSRSEMNVSTLELGDSALYLCASSLDQGTNSPLHFGNGTRLTVT.

The chain recombines TRBV19 with TRBJ1-5; D is undetermined. The CDR3 is 13 residues long. V was trimmed by 2 bases and J by 5 bases, leaving 7 bases between them. From germline, CDR1 is LNHDA and CDR2 SQIVND (reference sequence). The CDR3 reads CASSIQYDQPQHF. In nucleotides, the CDR3 is TGTGCCAGTAGTATACAGTACGATCAGCCCCAGCATTTT.

CDR3 sequence (DNA): TGTGCCACCAGTGCCACCCACAGGGGGCTCAACACTGAAGCTTTCTTT. It encodes CATSATHRGLNTEAFF. V gene TRBV24-1 combines with J gene TRBJ1-1; the match to TRBD1 covers 9 bases. CDR3 length: 16 residues. Losses at the gene ends were 5 bases for V and 2 bases for J; bases not matched to a gene: 8. The germline gives CDR1 KGHDR, CDR2 SFDVKD.

This sequence joins TRBV3-1 (or the pseudogene TRBV3-2) and TRBJ1-2, with D perhaps TRBD1 (5 bases). Trimming removed 0 bases from V and 8 bases from J, with 13 bases in between. The CDR3 covers 14 residues. Germline values: CDR1 LGHDT, CDR2 YNNKEL (reference sequence). CDR3 DNA sequence: TGTGCCAGCAGCCAAGATCCCACAGGAAGCGGCTACACCTTC. Protein product: CASSQDPTGSGYTF.